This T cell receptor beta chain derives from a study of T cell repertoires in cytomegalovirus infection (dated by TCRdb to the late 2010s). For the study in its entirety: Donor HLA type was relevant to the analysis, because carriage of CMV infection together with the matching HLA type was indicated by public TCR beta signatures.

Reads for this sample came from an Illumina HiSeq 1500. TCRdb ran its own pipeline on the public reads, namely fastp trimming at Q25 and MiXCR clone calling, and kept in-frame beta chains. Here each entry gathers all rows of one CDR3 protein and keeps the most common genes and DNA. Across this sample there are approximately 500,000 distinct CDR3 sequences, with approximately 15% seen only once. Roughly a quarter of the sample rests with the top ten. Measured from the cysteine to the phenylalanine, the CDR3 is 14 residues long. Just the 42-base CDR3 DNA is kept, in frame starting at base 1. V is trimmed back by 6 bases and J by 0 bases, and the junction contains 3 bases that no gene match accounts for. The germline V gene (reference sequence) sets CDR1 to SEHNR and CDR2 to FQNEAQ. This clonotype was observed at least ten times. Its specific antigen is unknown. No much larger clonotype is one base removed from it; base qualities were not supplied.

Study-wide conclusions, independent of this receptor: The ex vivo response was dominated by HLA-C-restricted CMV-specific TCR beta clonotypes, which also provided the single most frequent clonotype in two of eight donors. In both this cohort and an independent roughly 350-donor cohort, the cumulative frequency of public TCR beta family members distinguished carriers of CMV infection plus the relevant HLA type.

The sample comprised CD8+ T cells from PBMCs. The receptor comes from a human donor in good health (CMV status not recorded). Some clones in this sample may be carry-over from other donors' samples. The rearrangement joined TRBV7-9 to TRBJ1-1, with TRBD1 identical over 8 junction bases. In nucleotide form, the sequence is TGTGCCAGCAGTGGGACAGGCTTGAACACTGAAGCTTTCTTT. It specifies CASSGTGLNTEAFF.